What follows are 9 T cell receptor beta chains derived from one specimen sequenced in a study of CD4 and CD8 cells across lung adenocarcinoma regions. TCRdb re-called the PCR reads through MiXCR, storing one row per CDR3 protein. The sample carries about 18,000 distinct CDR3 sequences, approximately 50% recorded once. The sample comprised CD8+ T cells from the margin of a lung tumor. The receptors were sampled from a male donor with lung adenocarcinoma. The CD4 and CD8 labels of this study may be unreliable.

In DNA form, the CDR3 reads TGTGCCAGCAGTGAAAGGGCGCGTAGCGGGAGGGCAGATACGCAGTATTTT. Amino acid sequence: CASSERARSGRADTQYF. The rearrangement joins TRBV6-1 to TRBJ2-3; 11 nucleotides agree with TRBD2. Trimming removed 2 bases from V and 4 bases from J; junction bases left unmatched: 8. This CDR3 is 17 amino acids long. Germline values: CDR1 MNHNS, CDR2 SASEGT.

The chain uses TRBV6-2 or TRBV6-3 and TRBJ2-6; D might be TRBD1 (6 bases). Trimming removed 11 bases at V and 1 base at J, with 15 bases between. The CDR3 is 15 amino acids. The germline CDR1 and CDR2 sequences are MNHEY and SVGEGT. As DNA, the CDR3 is TGTGCCGCAGGGGATTATAAGTCTGGGGCCAACGTCCTGACTTTC. It codes for CAAGDYKSGANVLTF.

In this sample, this clonotype turned up many times. The chain has TRBV28 and TRBJ2-1; the D is unclear. In germline, CDR1 is MDHEN, CDR2 SYDVKM. This CDR3 has 12 residues. With 7 bases removed from V and 3 bases from J, the gap between germline ends came to 7 bases. The CDR3 DNA follows: TGTGCCAGCACCTTGGGCTACAATGAGCAGTTCTTC. It is translated as CASTLGYNEQFF.

This clonotype was recorded many times. The chain uses TRBV6-5 and TRBJ1-1; the D gene is possibly TRBD1 (5 bases). CDR1 and CDR2 (germline): MNHEY, SVGAGI. V was pared by 0 bases and J by 1 base, with 6 bases between. This CDR3 has 14 residues. This CDR3 is CASSYSTANTEAFF. The CDR3 nucleotides read TGTGCCAGCAGTTACTCGACAGCGAACACTGAAGCTTTCTTT.

The CDR3 DNA follows: TGTGCCACAAACCCGGGACTGTTCTACGAGCAGTACTTC. Translated: CATNPGLFYEQYF. J is TRBJ2-5 and V is TRBV6-1, with D possibly matching TRBD2 (6 bases). The DNA end favors TRBJ2-7, so the J call may be wrong. The CDR3 has 13 residues. Germline CDR1 is MNHNS and CDR2 is SASEGT.

This chain uses TRBV27 with TRBJ2-5; 9 bases line up with TRBD1. Near its end, the DNA agrees better with TRBJ2-1, so the J call may be wrong. This CDR3 is 17 amino acids long. Germline V gene lookup returns CDR1 MNHEY and CDR2 SMNVEV (reference sequence). CDR3 sequence: CASSLRLTGGESNEQFF. The CDR3 nucleotides are TGTGCCAGCAGTTTACGACTAACAGGGGGCGAGTCCAATGAGCAGTTCTTC.

By share of the sample, this clonotype is medium-sized. The chain combines TRBV6-6 with TRBJ2-1; possibly TRBD1 for D (6 bases). CDR1 and CDR2 (germline): MNHNY, SVGAGI (reference sequence). Trimming took off 0 bases at V and 10 bases at J, with 7 bases between the two ends. The CDR3 extends over 12 amino acids. CDR3 sequence (DNA): TGTGCCAGCAGTTACTCCGGGACAGAGCAGTTCTTC. It yields the protein CASSYSGTEQFF.

This clonotype is a singleton in its sample. The chain recombines TRBV6-5 with TRBJ2-7; 9 bases agree with TRBD2. This CDR3 comprises 12 residues. V dropped 6 bases and J dropped 9; count of bases not matched to a gene: 6. Per germline, CDR1 MNHEY and CDR2 SVGAGI. The CDR3: CASSYLAGLQYF. CDR3 DNA: TGTGCCAGCAGCTATCTAGCGGGGTTGCAGTACTTC.

This clonotype has at least ten counts. V and J are TRBV14 and TRBJ2-1, with 9 bases fitting TRBD2. The germline CDR1 and CDR2 sequences are SGHDN and FVKESK. The CDR3 is made up of 15 amino acids. J gave up 6 bases and V 4 bases, and 7 bases lay outside the gene matches. The DNA for the CDR3 is TGTGCCAGCAGCCGTCTGACTAGCGGAATCAATGAGCAGTTCTTC. It codes for CASSRLTSGINEQFF.